The next 25 T cell receptor beta chains were all read from a single sample in a study of shared clonotypes between healthy human individuals. Clones were sequenced by immunoSEQ multiplex PCR, and TCRdb holds only the in-frame ones, with some missing. The table records about half a million clones, 60% to 80% of them present only once. Specimen: PBMCs. The receptor set was obtained from a woman between 40 and 55 years old in good health. Some clones in this sample may be carry-over from other donors' samples.

This clone has a single count. The chain employs TRBV4-1 and TRBJ2-5; no clear D gene. The V end was cut by 0 bases, the J end by 5 bases, with 10 bases between. Germline V gene lookup returns CDR1 MGHRA and CDR2 YSYEKL. The CDR3 has 14 residues. CDR3 nucleotide sequence: TGCGCCAGCAGCCAAGAGTCCGTCCTGGAGACCCAGTACTTC. Protein product: CASSQESVLETQYF.

The rearrangement joins TRBV15 to TRBJ2-5; 10 bases line up with TRBD1. Germline V lookup: CDR1 LNHNV, CDR2 YYDKDF (reference sequence). V shed 3 bases and J 4 bases; nucleotides not matched to a gene: 2. The CDR3 is made up of 14 amino acids. The CDR3 nucleotides read TGTGCCACCAGCAGGACAGGGGGCAGAGAGACCCAGTACTTC. It specifies CATSRTGGRETQYF.

This clone was seen once. The chain couples TRBV11-2 to TRBJ1-2; D unclear. The germline V gene has CDR1 SGHAT and CDR2 FQNNGV. Trimming shortened V by 1 base and J by 3 bases, and 9 bases separated the two germline ends. The CDR3 has 14 residues. CDR3 in amino acids: CASSLGNRHYGYTF. CDR3 nucleotide sequence: TGTGCCAGCAGCTTAGGGAACAGACACTATGGCTACACCTTC.

The sample holds one count of this clone. CDR3 nucleotide sequence: TGTGCCAGCAGTTTATCGGGGACAGGGCCCAATTTTGAGCAGTTCTTC. It is translated as CASSLSGTGPNFEQFF. This chain joins TRBV27 and TRBJ2-1; 9 positions match TRBD1. Per the germline V gene, CDR1 is MNHEY and CDR2 is SMNVEV (reference sequence). This CDR3 contains 16 residues. V shed 0 bases, J shed 9 bases, and the junction held 9 bases outside the gene matches.

The chain uses TRBV21-1 and TRBJ1-5; the table's D call TRBD1 went unverified against the DNA. TRBV21-1 corresponds to a pseudogene. The CDR3 consists of 18 residues. In nucleotides, the CDR3 is TGTGCCAGCAGCGAGACCGGGACAGGCAATTATAGCAATCAGCCCCAGCATTTT. Translating gives CASSETGTGNYSNQPQHF.

The V gene is TRBV18, the J gene TRBJ2-7; maybe TRBD2 (5 bases). The CDR3 extends over 15 amino acids. The V gene's germline CDR1 is KGHSH and CDR2 LQKENI. V lost 2 bases and J lost 4, with 15 bases in between. CDR3 in DNA: TGTGCCAGCTCACCAGGGCTAGCCTTAGGATACGAGCAGTACTTC. Translating it yields CASSPGLALGYEQYF.

The genes are TRBV7-2 and TRBJ1-1; TRBD1 matches at 9 bases. CDR3 length: 13 amino acids. Germline V gene sequence: CDR1 SGHTA, CDR2 FQGNSA. J gave up 6 bases and V 5 bases, and 4 bases lay outside the gene matches. The CDR3 coding sequence is TGTGCCAGCAGCACCTACAGGGGGCCTGAAGCTTTCTTT. Translating it yields CASSTYRGPEAFF. The full variable domain, with the rest looked up from reference TRBV7-2 and TRBJ1-1, is GAGVSQSPSNKVTEKGKDVELRCDPISGHTALYWYRQSLGQGLEFLIYFQGNSAPDKSGLPSDRFSAERTGGSVSTLTIQRTQQEDSAVYLCASSTYRGPEAFFGQGTRLTVV.

A single count supports this clone. The chain links TRBV5-1 to TRBJ2-7; 8 nucleotides match TRBD2. Losses at the gene ends were 2 bases for V and 3 bases for J; bases not matched to a gene: 7. This CDR3 has 15 residues. Germline loops: CDR1 SGHRS, CDR2 YFSETQ. CDR3 in DNA: TGCGCCAGCAGCTTTGACTCCGGGACTAGCTACGAGCAGTACTTC. The encoded protein is CASSFDSGTSYEQYF.

The V and J genes are TRBV9 and TRBJ2-3; TRBD1 matches 8 bases. This CDR3 has 17 residues. Per germline, CDR1 SGDLS and CDR2 YYNGEE. V trimming: 0 bases; J trimming: 1 base; junction bases outside the gene matches: 7. CDR3 nucleotide sequence: TGTGCCAGCAGCGTAGACGTGACAGGGGAGCGCACAGATACGCAGTATTTT. Its protein is CASSVDVTGERTDTQYF. Full variable domain (rest looked up from reference TRBV9 and TRBJ2-3): DSGVTQTPKHLITATGQRVTLRCSPRSGDLSVYWYQQSLDQGLQFLIQYYNGEERAKGNILERFSAQQFPDLHSELNLSSLELGDSALYFCASSVDVTGERTDTQYFGPGTRLTVL.

V is TRBV5-4 and J is TRBJ2-3; no clear D gene. The CDR3 length is 14 residues. Germline V gives CDR1 SGHNT, CDR2 YYREEE (reference sequence). V dropped 0 bases and J dropped 2 bases, with 7 bases sitting between them. The CDR3 DNA sequence: TGTGCCAGCAGCTTGGCCGGATACACAGATACGCAGTATTTT. Its protein is CASSLAGYTDTQYF.

The chain combines TRBV7-9 with TRBJ1-2; 10 nucleotides match TRBD1. Losses at the gene ends were 5 bases for V and 6 bases for J; bases not matched to a gene: 6. CDR1 SEHNR and CDR2 FQNEAQ come from the germline V gene (reference sequence). The CDR3 is made up of 14 amino acids. Here the CDR3 reads CASSPWTGGHGYTF. DNA of the CDR3: TGTGCCAGCAGCCCGTGGACAGGGGGACATGGCTACACCTTC.

V gene TRBV2 combines with J gene TRBJ1-2; D perhaps matches TRBD1 (6 bases). The V gene lost 5 bases and the J gene lost 0 bases, with 13 bases spanning the gap. The CDR3 sequence is 15 residues long. Germline CDR1 reads SNHLY; CDR2 reads FYNNEI. This CDR3 reads CASSTRGRANYGYTF. In nucleotides, the CDR3 is TGTGCCAGCAGTACCAGGGGACGAGCTAACTATGGCTACACCTTC. Using reference TRBV2 and TRBJ1-2 for the parts outside the CDR3, the full variable domain is EPEVTQTPSHQVTQMGQEVILRCVPISNHLYFYWYRQILGQKVEFLVSFYNNEISEKSEIFDDQFSVERPDGSNFTLKIRSTKLEDSAMYFCASSTRGRANYGYTFGSGTRLTVV.

The chain combines TRBV5-5 with TRBJ2-7; D is perhaps TRBD2 (6 bases). Germline V CDR1 and CDR2: SGHKS, YYEKEE (reference sequence). The CDR3 is 17 residues long. V was cut by 4 bases and J by 3 bases, with 23 bases left in between. The CDR3 DNA reads TGTGCCAGCAGCCCGGCGGGGAGGCCGCATGATTTCTACGAGCAGTACTTC. Protein sequence: CASSPAGRPHDFYEQYF.

CDR3 in amino acids: CASSQEGRGKNQPQHF. CDR3 nucleotides: TGCGCCAGCAGCCAAGAAGGCAGGGGAAAAAATCAGCCCCAGCATTTT. The chain carries TRBV4-1 and TRBJ1-5; D perhaps matches TRBD1 (6 bases). The V end was cut by 0 bases, the J end by 4 bases, with 13 bases between. The V gene's germline CDR1 is MGHRA and CDR2 YSYEKL. The CDR3 length is 16 residues.

The gene calls are TRBV11-3 and TRBJ2-1; 13 bases agree with TRBD2. Germline assignment: CDR1 SGHNT and CDR2 YENEEA. The CDR3 has 16 residues. V shed 4 bases, J shed 5 bases, and the junction held 5 bases outside the gene matches. The CDR3 loop reads CASSSGLAGDHNEQFF. Here the CDR3 DNA reads TGTGCCAGCAGCTCCGGACTAGCGGGAGATCACAATGAGCAGTTCTTC. Full variable domain (remainder filled in from reference TRBV11-3 and TRBJ2-1): EAGVVQSPRYKIIEKKQPVAFWCNPISGHNTLYWYLQNLGQGPELLIRYENEEAVDDSQLPKDRFSAERLKGVDSTLKIQPAELGDSAVYLCASSSGLAGDHNEQFFGPGTRLTVL.

The V gene is TRBV13, the J gene TRBJ1-3; D call uncertain. Germline V gives CDR1 PRHDT, CDR2 FYEKMQ (reference sequence). The germline V and J ends were trimmed by 3 bases and 3 bases, with 9 bases remaining between them. The CDR3 loop spans 14 amino acids. The CDR3 nucleotides are TGTGCCAGCAGCTTTTTGGGTCTTGGAAACACCATATATTTT. It codes for CASSFLGLGNTIYF.

The V call is TRBV11-2, the J call TRBJ2-7, with a possible D match to TRBD2 (5 bases). Germline V gives CDR1 SGHAT, CDR2 FQNNGV. The CDR3 has 16 amino acids. The V gene lost 0 bases and the J gene lost 2 bases, with 14 bases spanning the gap. The CDR3 nucleotides are TGTGCCAGCAGCTTAGAGGCGGCCCTAGCCCCCTACGAGCAGTACTTC. Its translation: CASSLEAALAPYEQYF.

This CDR3 is CASSYSAPYNEQFF. Written as DNA, the CDR3 is TGTGCCAGCAGTTACTCCGCCCCCTACAATGAGCAGTTCTTC. The chain is built from TRBV6-5 and TRBJ2-1; the D is unclear. The CDR3 sequence is 14 residues long. Trimming removed 0 bases from V and 2 bases from J, with 5 bases in between. Germline CDR1 and CDR2: MNHEY and SVGAGI.

This clone was found many times. The V call is TRBV30, the J call TRBJ2-5, with a tentative D call TRBD1 (5 bases). V was cut by 2 bases and J by 5 bases, with 9 bases left in between. This CDR3 comprises 12 residues. Germline CDR1 GTSNPN, CDR2 SVGIG (reference sequence). CDR3 residues: CAWSLYRETQYF. CDR3 DNA: TGTGCCTGGAGTCTCTACAGGGAGACCCAGTACTTC.

The rearrangement joins TRBV9 to TRBJ1-5; D is unresolved. V lost 1 base to trimming and J lost 11 bases, with 10 bases between them. The CDR3 extends over 12 amino acids. CDR1 is SGDLS and CDR2 is YYNGEE in the germline V gene. DNA of the CDR3: TGTGCCAGCAGCGTAATGATGAGGACCCAGCATTTT. Protein product: CASSVMMRTQHF.

The CDR3 reads CASSLGRGERNTIYF. The CDR3 nucleotides are TGTGCCAGCAGTTTGGGCAGGGGTGAACGAAACACCATATATTTT. This chain links TRBV28 with TRBJ1-3; possibly TRBD1 for D (6 bases). The CDR3 is 15 amino acids. In germline, CDR1 is MDHEN, CDR2 SYDVKM. The germline V and J ends were trimmed by 3 bases and 5 bases, with 14 bases remaining between them.

CDR3 DNA sequence: TGTGCCAGCAGCTTAGTGCGGGGGCCAAGGGACAATGAGCAGTTCTTC. Residues: CASSLVRGPRDNEQFF. V and J are TRBV11-2 and TRBJ2-1; D perhaps matches TRBD2 (7 bases). Trimming removed 1 base at V and 5 bases at J, with 15 bases between. CDR3 length equals 16 residues. Germline V CDR1 and CDR2: SGHAT, FQNNGV.

This clone was counted between two and nine times. The rearrangement uses TRBV11-2 and TRBJ1-1, with a weak D call TRBD1 (5 bases). The CDR3 is made up of 15 amino acids. Germline CDR1 is SGHAT and CDR2 is FQNNGV. Between the trimmed V and J ends, which lost 5 bases and 0 bases, there was a span of 13 bases. CDR3: CASSHGRVMNTEAFF. The CDR3 nucleotides read TGTGCCAGCAGCCACGGCAGGGTGATGAACACTGAAGCTTTCTTT. The full variable domain, in which reference TRBV11-2 and TRBJ1-1 provide the parts outside the CDR3, is EAGVAQSPRYKIIEKRQSVAFWCNPISGHATLYWYQQILGQGPKLLIQFQNNGVVDDSQLPKDRFSAERLKGVDSTLKIQPAKLEDSAVYLCASSHGRVMNTEAFFGQGTRLTVV.

V is TRBV4-2 and J is TRBJ1-2; D gene ambiguous. Looked up from germline, CDR1 is LGHNA and CDR2 is YNFKEQ. Trimming removed 1 base at V and 4 bases at J, with 13 bases between. CDR3 length: 15 residues. CDR3 bases: TGTGCCAGCAGCCAAGCTACCGACGCGGCCTATGGCTACACCTTC. This encodes CASSQATDAAYGYTF.

This clone has only a few counts. This chain links TRBV10-3 with TRBJ2-2, with TRBD2 matching over 16 bases. V shed 10 bases, J shed 5 bases, and the junction held 4 bases outside the gene matches. The CDR3 loop spans 15 amino acids. From germline, CDR1 is ENHRY and CDR2 SYGVKD. CDR3 nucleotide sequence: TGTGCCACGGGGACTAGCGGGAGGGAGACCGGGGAGCTGTTTTTT. Its protein is CATGTSGRETGELFF.